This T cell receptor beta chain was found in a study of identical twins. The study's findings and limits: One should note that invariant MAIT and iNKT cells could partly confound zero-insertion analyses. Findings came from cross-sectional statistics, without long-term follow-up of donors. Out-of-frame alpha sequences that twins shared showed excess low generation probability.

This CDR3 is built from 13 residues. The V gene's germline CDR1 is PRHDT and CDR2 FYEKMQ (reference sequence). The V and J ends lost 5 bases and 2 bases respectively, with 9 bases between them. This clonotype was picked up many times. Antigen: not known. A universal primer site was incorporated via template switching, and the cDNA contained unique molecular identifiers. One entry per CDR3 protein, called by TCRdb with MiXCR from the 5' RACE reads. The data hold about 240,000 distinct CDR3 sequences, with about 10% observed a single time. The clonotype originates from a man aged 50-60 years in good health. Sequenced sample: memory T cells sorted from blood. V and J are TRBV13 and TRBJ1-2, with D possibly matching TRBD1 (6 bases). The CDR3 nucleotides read TGTGCCAGCAGCATAACAGGGAACTATGGCTACACCTTC. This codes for CASSITGNYGYTF. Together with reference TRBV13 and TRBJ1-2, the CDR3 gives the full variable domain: AAGVIQSPRHLIKEKRETATLKCYPIPRHDTVYWYQQGPGQDPQFLISFYEKMQSDKGSIPDRFSAQQFSDYHSELNMSSLELGDSALYFCASSITGNYGYTFGSGTRLTVV.